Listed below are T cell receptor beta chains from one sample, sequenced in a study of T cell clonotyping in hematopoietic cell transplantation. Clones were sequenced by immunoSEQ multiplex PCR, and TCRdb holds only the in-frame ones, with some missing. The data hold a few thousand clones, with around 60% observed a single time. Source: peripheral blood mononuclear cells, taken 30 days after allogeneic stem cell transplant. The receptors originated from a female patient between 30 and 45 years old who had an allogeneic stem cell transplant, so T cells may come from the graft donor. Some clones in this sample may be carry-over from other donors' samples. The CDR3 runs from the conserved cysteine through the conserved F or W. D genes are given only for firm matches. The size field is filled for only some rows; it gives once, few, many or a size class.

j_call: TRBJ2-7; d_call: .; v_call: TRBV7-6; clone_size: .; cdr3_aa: CASSLARADEQYF; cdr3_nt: TGTGCCAGCAGCTTAGCGCGGGCAGACGAGCAGTACTTC
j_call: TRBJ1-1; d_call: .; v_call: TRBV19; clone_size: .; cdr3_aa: CASTLHGGGNTEAFF; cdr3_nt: TGTGCCAGTACCCTACACGGCGGGGGGAACACTGAAGCTTTCTTT
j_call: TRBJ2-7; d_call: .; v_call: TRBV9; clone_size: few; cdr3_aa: CASSVVGGSYEQYF; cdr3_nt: TGTGCCAGCAGCGTAGTTGGGGGGTCCTACGAGCAGTACTTC
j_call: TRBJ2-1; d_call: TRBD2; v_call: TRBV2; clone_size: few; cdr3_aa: CASSVAGGPGGEQFF; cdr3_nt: TGTGCCAGCAGCGTAGCGGGGGGACCTGGGGGTGAGCAGTTCTTC
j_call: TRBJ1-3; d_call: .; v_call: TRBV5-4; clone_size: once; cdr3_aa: CARCGGRDRAGNTIYF; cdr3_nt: TGTGCCAGATGCGGGGGTCGGGATAGGGCTGGAAACACCATATATTTT
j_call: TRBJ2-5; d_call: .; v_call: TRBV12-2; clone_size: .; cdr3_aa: CASRSSPGAQLRETQYF; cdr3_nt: TGTGCAAGTCGCTCCAGCCCGGGAGCGCAGTTGAGAGAGACCCAGTACTTC
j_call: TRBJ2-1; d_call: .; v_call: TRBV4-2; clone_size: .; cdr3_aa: CASSLNSNEQFF; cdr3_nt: TGTGCCAGCAGCTTGAATTCCAATGAGCAGTTCTTC
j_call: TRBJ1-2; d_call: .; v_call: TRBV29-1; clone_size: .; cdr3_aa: CSVEEPNYGYTF; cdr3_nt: TGCAGCGTTGAGGAGCCTAACTATGGCTACACCTTC
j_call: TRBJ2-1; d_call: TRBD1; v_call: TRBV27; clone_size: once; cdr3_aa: CASSPHRGLDNEQFF; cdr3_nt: TGTGCCAGCAGCCCCCACAGGGGTTTGGACAATGAGCAGTTCTTC
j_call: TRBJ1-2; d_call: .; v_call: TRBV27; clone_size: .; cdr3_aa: CASSPLGTGDYGYTF; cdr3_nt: TGTGCCAGCAGTCCCTTAGGGACTGGGGACTATGGCTACACCTTC
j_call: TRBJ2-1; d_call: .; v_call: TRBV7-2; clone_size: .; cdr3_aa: CASSTSSYNEQFF; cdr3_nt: TGTGCCAGCAGCACGAGCTCCTACAATGAGCAGTTCTTC
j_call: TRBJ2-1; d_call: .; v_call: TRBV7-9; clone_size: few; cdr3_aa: CASSSTLASYNEQFF; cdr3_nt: TGTGCCAGCAGCTCCACACTAGCCTCCTACAATGAGCAGTTCTTC
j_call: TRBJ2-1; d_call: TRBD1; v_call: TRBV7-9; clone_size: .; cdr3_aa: CASSGSGQTYNEQFF; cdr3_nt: TGTGCCAGCAGCGGATCGGGACAGACGTACAATGAGCAGTTCTTC
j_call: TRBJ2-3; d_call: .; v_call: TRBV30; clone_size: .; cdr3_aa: CAWSVPGGAGTDTQYF; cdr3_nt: TGTGCCTGGAGTGTACCGGGGGGCGCCGGCACAGATACACAGTATTTT
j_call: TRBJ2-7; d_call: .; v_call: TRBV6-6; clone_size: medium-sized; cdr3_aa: CASRPWGRSSYEQYF; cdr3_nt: TGTGCCAGCAGACCTTGGGGGCGGAGCTCCTACGAGCAGTACTTC
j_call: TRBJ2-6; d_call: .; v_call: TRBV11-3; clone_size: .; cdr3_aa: CASSNYDDRQSRANVLTF; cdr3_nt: TGTGCCAGCAGCAATTATGACGATCGACAAAGTCGGGCCAACGTCCTGACTTTC
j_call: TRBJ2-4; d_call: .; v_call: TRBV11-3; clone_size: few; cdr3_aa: CASSLPELAKNIQYF; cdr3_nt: TGTGCCAGCAGCTTACCAGAACTAGCCAAAAACATTCAGTACTTC
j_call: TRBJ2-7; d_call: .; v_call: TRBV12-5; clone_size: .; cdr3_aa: CASGPGGSLAYEQYF; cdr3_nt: TGTGCTAGTGGTCCAGGAGGGAGCTTAGCCTACGAGCAGTACTTC
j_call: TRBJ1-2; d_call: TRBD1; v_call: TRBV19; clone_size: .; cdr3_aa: CASSHGQGDYGYTF; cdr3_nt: TGTGCCAGTAGTCATGGACAGGGTGACTATGGCTACACCTTC
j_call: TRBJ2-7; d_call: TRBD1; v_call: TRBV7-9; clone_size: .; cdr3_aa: CASSPTPDRGSSYEQYF; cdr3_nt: TGTGCCAGCAGCCCAACACCAGACAGGGGGAGCTCCTACGAGCAGTACTTC
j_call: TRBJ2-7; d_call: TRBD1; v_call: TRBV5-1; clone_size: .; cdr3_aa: CASSYFIGQGATNYEQYF; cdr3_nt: TGCGCCAGCAGCTATTTCATTGGACAGGGGGCCACTAACTACGAGCAGTACTTC
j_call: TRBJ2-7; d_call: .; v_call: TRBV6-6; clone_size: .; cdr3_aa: CASSPESRVPYYEQYF; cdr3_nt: TGTGCCAGCAGTCCGGAGAGCCGGGTCCCTTACTACGAGCAGTACTTC
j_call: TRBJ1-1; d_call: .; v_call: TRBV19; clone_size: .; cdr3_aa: CASEPGTLNTEAFF; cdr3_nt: TGTGCCAGTGAACCCGGGACACTGAACACTGAAGCTTTCTTT
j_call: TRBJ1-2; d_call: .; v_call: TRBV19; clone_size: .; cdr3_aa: CASSISVYGYTF; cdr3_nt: TGTGCCAGTAGTATATCGGTCTATGGCTACACCTTC
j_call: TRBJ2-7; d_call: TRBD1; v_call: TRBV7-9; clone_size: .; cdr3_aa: CASSLNVGQGGEGEQYF; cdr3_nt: TGTGCCAGCAGCTTAAATGTGGGACAGGGGGGAGAGGGCGAGCAGTACTTC
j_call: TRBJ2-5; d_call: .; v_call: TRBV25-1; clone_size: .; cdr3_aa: CASSEEETQYF; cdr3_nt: TGTGCCAGCAGTGAAGAAGAGACCCAGTACTTC
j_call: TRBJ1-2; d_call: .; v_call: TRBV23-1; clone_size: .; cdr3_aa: CASSRKGRREGYGYTF; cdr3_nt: TGCGCCAGCAGTCGTAAGGGCCGTCGGGAGGGGTATGGCTACACCTTC
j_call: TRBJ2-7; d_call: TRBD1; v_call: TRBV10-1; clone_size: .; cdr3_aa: CASSDTGTGAPYEQYF; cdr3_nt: TGCGCCAGCAGTGATACCGGGACAGGGGCCCCCTACGAGCAGTACTTC